These 29 T cell receptor beta chains share one sample of origin, sequenced in a study of vaccination effects on CD4 cells after COVID-19. TCRdb's table, derived via immunoSEQ multiplex PCR, lists solely in-frame clones and lacks some. The repertoire consists of over 30,000 clones, with about four fifths occurring once and the leading ten covering 1.5%. Peptide-pool stimulation followed by sequencing identified expanded antigen-specific CD4+ clonotypes in the ViraFEST assay. A 10-day culture period preceded the isolation of CD4+ T cells. BNT162b2 vaccine or mRNA-1273 vaccine was given to participants in two doses. For these TCRs, the target antigens are not known. Specimen: CD4+ T cells from PBMCs cultured with HCoV-NL63 spike peptides, collected after COVID-19 vaccination. These receptors were taken from a human donor who received a COVID-19 vaccine. Some clones in this sample may be carry-over from other donors' samples.

The chain recombines TRBV11-3 with TRBJ2-2; D possibly corresponds to TRBD1 (5 bases). Per germline, CDR1 SGHNT and CDR2 YENEEA. With 2 bases removed from V and 1 base from J, the gap between germline ends came to 5 bases. CDR3 size: 14 residues. The CDR3 protein is CASSLTGNTGELFF. CDR3 nucleotides: TGTGCCAGCAGCTTAACAGGGAACACCGGGGAGCTGTTTTTT.

This clone was recorded a few times. This rearrangement joins TRBV7-3 to TRBJ2-2; D gene uncertain. CDR3 size: 13 residues. V shed 4 bases and J shed 4 bases, with 7 bases lying between them. The germline V gene has CDR1 SGHTA and CDR2 FQGTGA. The CDR3 nucleotides are TGTGCCAGCAGCTCCCTCCTCACCGGGGAGCTGTTTTTT. Its protein is CASSSLLTGELFF.

The chain is built from TRBV6-5 and TRBJ2-7; 11 bases match TRBD1. With V trimmed by 8 bases and J by 3 bases, 6 bases remained unmatched. Germline CDR1 and CDR2: MNHEY and SVGAGI. The CDR3 covers 14 residues. In DNA form, the CDR3 reads TGTGCCAGCCGGACAGGGGGCGCAAACTACGAGCAGTACGTC. This encodes CASRTGGANYEQYV.

CDR3 bases: TGCGCCAGCAGCCAAGAGGGGACAGGAGCGGTTTGGTCACCCCTCCACTTT. Protein: CASSQEGTGAVWSPLHF. This chain connects TRBV4-1 to TRBJ1-6; TRBD1 matches 8 bases. The CDR3 is 17 amino acids. V shed 0 bases, J shed 10 bases, and the junction held 11 bases outside the gene matches. Germline V gene data show CDR1 as MGHRA and CDR2 as YSYEKL.

This clone has a single count. The V and J genes are TRBV5-1 and TRBJ1-4, with 9 bases fitting TRBD1. Per germline, CDR1 SGHRS and CDR2 YFSETQ. V lost 4 bases to trimming and J lost 8 bases; unmatched junction nucleotides: 12. The CDR3 is 16 residues long. CDR3 DNA sequence: TGCGCCAGCAGCGGAGGGGACAGGGTTGACGCGGAAAAACTGTTTTTT. Its translation: CASSGGDRVDAEKLFF.

CDR3 coding DNA: TGTGCCATCAGTGAGTCGTACAACACTAACTATGGCTACACCTTC. This codes for CAISESYNTNYGYTF. The chain recombines TRBV10-3 with TRBJ1-2; D is ambiguous. Trimming removed 0 bases at V and 0 bases at J, with 8 bases between. CDR1 is ENHRY and CDR2 is SYGVKD in the germline V gene. The CDR3 contains 15 residues.

The chain employs TRBV27 and TRBJ2-5, with D possibly TRBD1 on 5 matching bases. Trimming took 2 bases from V and 3 from J, leaving 13 bases between them. The germline gives CDR1 MNHEY, CDR2 SMNVEV (reference sequence). The CDR3 totals 15 residues. This chain's CDR3 is CASSLNATVEETQYF. The CDR3 nucleotides are TGTGCCAGCAGTTTAAACGCGACAGTAGAAGAGACCCAGTACTTC.

The DNA of the CDR3 is TGTGCCACCAGCAGAGTAGGACAGATGGGGGAGACCCAGTACTTC. This sequence encodes CATSRVGQMGETQYF. The chain is built from TRBV15 and TRBJ2-5, with D tentatively TRBD1 (6 bases). Trimming shortened V by 1 base and J by 5 bases, and 14 bases separated the two germline ends. There are 15 residues in the CDR3. CDR1 and CDR2 from the germline V gene are LNHNV and YYDKDF (reference sequence).

The rearrangement joins TRBV6-5 to TRBJ1-1, with unresolved D. CDR1 and CDR2 from the germline V gene are MNHEY and SVGAGI. The V and J ends lost 2 bases and 6 bases respectively, with 10 bases between them. This CDR3 contains 13 residues. DNA of the CDR3: TGTGCCAGCAGTTACGGTCATGCCGCTGAAGCTTTCTTT. It encodes CASSYGHAAEAFF.

This clone occurred a few times. The chain has TRBV7-8 and TRBJ1-5; D is unresolved. The V gene's germline CDR1 is SGHVS and CDR2 FQNEAQ. Trimming pared 4 bases from V and 0 bases from J, leaving 10 bases between. This CDR3 region has 15 residues. In nucleotides, the CDR3 is TGTGCCAGCAGCTCCCGGTCAAATAGCAATCAGCCCCAGCATTTT. This encodes CASSSRSNSNQPQHF.

V is TRBV12-3 or TRBV12-4 and J is TRBJ1-2; 9 positions match TRBD1. This CDR3 spans 13 amino acids. Unmatched junction bases numbered 7, after V lost 6 bases and J lost 8 bases. CDR3 sequence: CASRPTGGRGYTF. Written as DNA, the CDR3 is TGTGCCAGCAGACCCACAGGGGGCAGAGGCTACACCTTC.

This sequence joins TRBV5-5 and TRBJ1-6, with D possibly being TRBD1 (5 bases). Germline CDR1 reads SGHKS; CDR2 reads YYEKEE (reference sequence). CDR3 length equals 15 residues. V was trimmed by 4 bases and J by 7 bases, leaving 15 bases between them. The CDR3 region is CASSGPGRLNSPLHF. The CDR3 DNA reads TGTGCCAGCAGCGGTCCGGGACGGTTAAATTCACCCCTCCACTTT.

V gene TRBV7-8 combines with J gene TRBJ1-5, with D perhaps TRBD1 (6 bases). V lost 0 bases and J 6 bases, leaving 12 bases between the germline ends. This CDR3 has 15 residues. CDR1 and CDR2 (germline): SGHVS, FQNEAQ. The CDR3 protein is CASSLALTGGQPQHF. CDR3 in DNA: TGTGCCAGCAGCTTAGCGTTGACAGGAGGTCAGCCCCAGCATTTT.

The chain uses TRBV19 and TRBJ1-2, with D uncertain. The V gene's germline CDR1 is LNHDA and CDR2 SQIVND (reference sequence). The CDR3 spans 16 residues. V lost 0 bases and J 7 bases, leaving 18 bases between the germline ends. The chain's CDR3 is CASSIDQGRAGPGYTF. The CDR3 nucleotides read TGTGCCAGTAGTATAGATCAAGGACGCGCTGGGCCTGGCTACACCTTC.

The chain has TRBV2 and TRBJ1-6; D gene uncertain. Per germline, CDR1 SNHLY and CDR2 FYNNEI. Trimming left V 6 bases short and J 0 bases short, with 9 bases between. This CDR3 region has 15 residues. DNA for the CDR3: TGTGCCAGCAGGGACGAAAGCTCCTATAATTCACCCCTCCACTTT. Translated: CASRDESSYNSPLHF.

The CDR3 sequence is CASSDTGLNTEAFF. In DNA, the CDR3 is TGTGCCAGCAGTGATACAGGGTTGAACACTGAAGCTTTCTTT. The gene calls are TRBV6-4 and TRBJ1-1; possibly TRBD1 for D (6 bases). This CDR3 is built from 14 residues. CDR1 MRHNA and CDR2 SNTAGT come from the germline V gene. V was pared by 3 bases and J by 0 bases, with 8 bases between.

In DNA, the CDR3 is TGTGCCAGCAGCCCGCGCTCCCTTAGCTCCTTGTTGAAGGCTTTCTTT. Encoded protein: CASSPRSLSSLLKAFF. This chain links TRBV5-6 with TRBJ1-1; D gene unclear. Trimming took off 4 bases at V and 11 bases at J, with 27 bases between the two ends. Germline CDR1 SGHDT, CDR2 YYEEEE. The CDR3 runs 16 residues. Full variable domain (outside the CDR3, taken from reference TRBV5-6 and TRBJ1-1): DAGVTQSPTHLIKTRGQQVTLRCSPKSGHDTVSWYQQALGQGPQFIFQYYEEEERQRGNFPDRFSGHQFPNYSSELNVNALLLGDSALYLCASSPRSLSSLLKAFFGQGTRLTVV.

This chain connects TRBV5-1 to TRBJ2-1; the D gene is possibly TRBD2 (6 bases). Trimming cost V 4 bases and J 4 bases, with 12 bases left between them. The germline V gene encodes CDR1 SGHRS and CDR2 YFSETQ. The CDR3 is 14 amino acids. CDR3 nucleotide sequence: TGCGCCAGCAGCCCTCTGACTAGATACAATGAGCAGTTCTTC. Translated, it gives CASSPLTRYNEQFF. Complete variable domain (other parts from reference TRBV5-1 and TRBJ2-1): KAGVTQTPRYLIKTRGQQVTLSCSPISGHRSVSWYQQTPGQGLQFLFEYFSETQRNKGNFPGRFSGRQFSNSRSEMNVSTLELGDSALYLCASSPLTRYNEQFFGPGTRLTVL.

The chain is built from TRBV24-1 and TRBJ2-3, with TRBD2 matching 13 bases. The germline gives CDR1 KGHDR, CDR2 SFDVKD. With 3 bases clipped from V and 7 bases from J, the junction kept 3 bases outside the gene matches. The CDR3 runs 15 residues. CDR3 in DNA: TGTGCCACCAGTGATACTAGCGGGGGGGGAAATACGCAGTATTTT. It translates to CATSDTSGGGNTQYF.

This chain links TRBV18 with TRBJ2-5, with D tentatively TRBD1 or TRBD2 (7 bases each). Germline-derived CDR1 and CDR2 are KGHSH and LQKENI. The CDR3 contains 17 residues. Between the trimmed V and J ends, which lost 3 bases and 3 bases, there was a span of 20 bases. Written as DNA, the CDR3 is TGTGCCAGCTCACCCCCAAACAGGGGAAGCGGGGAAGAGACCCAGTACTTC. This gives the protein CASSPPNRGSGEETQYF.

This sequence joins TRBV27 and TRBJ1-2; D is ambiguous. This CDR3 is 13 amino acids long. Trimming removed 8 bases at V and 8 bases at J, with 18 bases between. Germline V lookup: CDR1 MNHEY, CDR2 SMNVEV (reference sequence). CDR3 region: CASRRTASYGYTF. CDR3 nucleotide sequence: TGTGCCAGCCGCCGGACGGCGTCTTACGGCTACACCTTC.

Written as DNA, the CDR3 is TGTGCCAGCAGCAAAGGAGGCCGGGGCGGGGAGTACGTC. This gives the protein CASSKGGRGGEYV. The J gene is TRBJ2-7, the V gene TRBV21-1; the table's D call, TRBD2, has no DNA check behind it. TRBV21-1 is a pseudogene locus. This CDR3 is built from 13 residues.

This chain links TRBV2 with TRBJ2-1; 7 bases align to TRBD2. V lost 4 bases, J lost 0 bases, and 6 bases stayed unmatched. CDR3 length: 16 amino acids. Germline V lookup: CDR1 SNHLY, CDR2 FYNNEI. The CDR3 coding sequence is TGTGCCAGCAGTGCTATCGGGGGGAGCTCCTACAATGAGCAGTTCTTC. Its protein product is CASSAIGGSSYNEQFF.

The V call is TRBV7-9, the J call TRBJ1-4; D is unresolved. The CDR3 covers 16 residues. Germline CDR1 reads SEHNR; CDR2 reads FQNEAQ (reference sequence). V lost 5 bases, J lost 0 bases, and 13 bases lay in between. The CDR3 nucleotides read TGTGCCAGCAGCCCCAATTCCGGGACAACTAATGAAAAACTGTTTTTT. Translated, it gives CASSPNSGTTNEKLFF. Full variable domain (missing parts from reference TRBV7-9 and TRBJ1-4): DTGVSQNPRHKITKRGQNVTFRCDPISEHNRLYWYRQTLGQGPEFLTYFQNEAQLEKSRLLSDRFSAERPKGSFSTLEIQRTEQGDSAMYLCASSPNSGTTNEKLFFGSGTQLSVL.

The chain carries TRBV21-1 and TRBJ2-7; the D call in the table, TRBD1, was not verified against the DNA. TRBV21-1 is a listed pseudogene. This CDR3 spans 16 amino acids. The CDR3 protein is CASSHTGGQGSYEQYV. Here the CDR3 DNA reads TGTGCCAGCAGCCATACAGGGGGACAGGGATCATACGAGCAGTACGTC.

The J gene is TRBJ1-5, the V gene TRBV12-5, with 12 bases that match TRBD1. The germline V gene has CDR1 LGHNT and CDR2 FRNRAP. There are 15 residues in the CDR3. The V gene end was trimmed by 5 bases and the J gene end by 10 bases; junction bases not matched to a gene: 9. This CDR3 is CASGNTGTGGRPQHF. In DNA form, the CDR3 reads TGTGCTAGTGGTAACACCGGGACAGGGGGCCGCCCCCAGCATTTT.

The chain employs TRBV21-1 and TRBJ2-7; the table's D call TRBD2 went unverified against the DNA. TRBV21-1 is deemed a pseudogene. The CDR3 extends over 16 amino acids. The CDR3 DNA reads as TGTGCCAGCAGCAAAGAACGGACAAGGCGGGACGGCGAGCAGTACGTC. Translation gives CASSKERTRRDGEQYV.

The V call is TRBV29-1, the J call TRBJ2-3; possible D gene TRBD2, 6 bases. Germline CDR1 reads SQVTM; CDR2 reads ANQGSEA. V gave up 1 base and J gave up 5 bases, with 10 bases separating them. The CDR3 runs to 13 residues. The CDR3 loop is CSVEGSGGDTQYF. The CDR3 nucleotides read TGCAGCGTTGAAGGATCCGGGGGAGATACGCAGTATTTT.

The V call is TRBV4-1, the J call TRBJ1-5, with TRBD1 matching 10 bases. The germline gives CDR1 MGHRA, CDR2 YSYEKL. Germline trimming cut 0 bases from V and 6 bases from J; bases unmatched to any gene: 8. This CDR3 comprises 17 residues. The CDR3 nucleotides are TGCGCCAGCAGCCAAGATCGTCGGGACAGGGGAATTCAGCCCCAGCATTTT. Translating gives CASSQDRRDRGIQPQHF.